Presented here are 13 T cell receptor beta chains from one specimen sequenced in a study of T-cell memory formation after mild COVID-19. TCRdb ran MiXCR on the 5' RACE reads and lists one entry per CDR3 protein. Found here are around 300,000 distinct CDR3 sequences, roughly 15% of them singletons; the top ten hold roughly 20%. Sequenced sample: PBMCs or a T cell subset sorted from them (not recorded which). These receptors were obtained from a man younger than 35 who had mild COVID-19 (a few samples of this study predate the infection). Cell type and time point are not known.

This clonotype was counted between two and nine times. CDR3: CASSLTGEVDYGYTF. The CDR3, as DNA: TGTGCCAGCAGTTTAACAGGGGAGGTCGACTATGGCTACACCTTC. This chain connects TRBV27 to TRBJ1-2; TRBD1 matches at 7 bases. Germline V CDR1 and CDR2: MNHEY, SMNVEV (reference sequence). Trimming at V came to 2 bases and at J to 3 bases, leaving 6 bases not matched to a gene. CDR3 length: 15 amino acids.

This clonotype has more than one count but fewer than ten. The chain has TRBV7-3 and TRBJ2-3; 14 nucleotides match TRBD2. Germline V gives CDR1 SGHTA, CDR2 FQGTGA. This CDR3 contains 17 residues. The ends lost 4 bases at V and 2 bases at J; junction bases unmatched: 5. In DNA form, the CDR3 reads TGTGCCAGCAGCTGGACTAGCGGGGGGACCTACACAGATACGCAGTATTTT. Its translation is CASSWTSGGTYTDTQYF.

At least ten counts were recorded for this clonotype. The V gene is TRBV20-1, the J gene TRBJ2-7; D unclear. Germline V gene sequence: CDR1 DFQATT, CDR2 SNEGSKA (reference sequence). The V end was cut by 4 bases, the J end by 2 bases, with 18 bases between. This CDR3 region has 15 residues. In DNA form, the CDR3 reads TGCAGTGCTATAGCCGGCTCGATGGCCACCTACGAGCAGTACTTC. It specifies CSAIAGSMATYEQYF.

This clonotype was seen more than once but under ten times. This chain joins TRBV5-1 and TRBJ2-2; TRBD2 might be the D (5 bases). The CDR3 length is 15 residues. CDR1 and CDR2 (germline): SGHRS, YFSETQ. V lost 2 bases and J 6 bases, leaving 14 bases between the germline ends. The CDR3 DNA reads TGCGCCAGCAGCTTTTTAATTTCGGAGGCCGGGGAGCTGTTTTTT. Translating it yields CASSFLISEAGELFF.

There are a few counts of this clonotype. The J gene is TRBJ2-5, the V gene TRBV4-3, with 9 bases identical to TRBD2. Losses at the gene ends were 1 base for V and 6 bases for J; bases not matched to a gene: 6. Per germline, CDR1 LGHNA and CDR2 YSLEER. This CDR3 has 15 residues. CDR3 region: CASSQGASGVKTQYF. CDR3 nucleotides: TGCGCCAGCAGCCAAGGCGCTAGCGGGGTAAAGACCCAGTACTTC.

This clonotype was recorded a few times. This chain joins TRBV5-1 and TRBJ1-2; 12 positions match TRBD1. Trimming at V came to 0 bases and at J to 8 bases, leaving 8 bases not matched to a gene. Germline V lookup: CDR1 SGHRS, CDR2 YFSETQ. The CDR3 totals 16 residues. The CDR3 protein is CASSLVPGQGARGYTF. The CDR3 DNA reads TGCGCCAGCAGCTTGGTCCCGGGACAGGGGGCAAGGGGCTACACCTTC.

This clonotype was seen ten or more times. The chain employs TRBV7-2 and TRBJ2-1; perhaps D is TRBD1 or TRBD2 (5 bases each). The V gene lost 5 bases and the J gene lost 4 bases, with 15 bases spanning the gap. The CDR3 has 15 residues. Germline CDR1 is SGHTA and CDR2 is FQGNSA. The CDR3 here is CASSPTGQTYNEQFF. The CDR3 coding sequence is TGTGCCAGCAGCCCGACGGGGCAAACTTACAATGAGCAGTTCTTC.

The chain is built from TRBV28 and TRBJ2-1; a weak D match, TRBD1 (6 bases). CDR1 MDHEN and CDR2 SYDVKM come from the germline V gene. This CDR3 spans 15 amino acids. V was clipped by 5 bases and J by 7 bases, with 18 bases between them. CDR3: CASSPPNRDLNEQFF. CDR3 DNA sequence: TGTGCCAGCAGTCCCCCAAACAGGGACCTGAATGAGCAGTTCTTC.

There are many counts of this clonotype. CDR3 coding DNA: TGCGCCAGCAGCTTGGAAGTCCGCACAGATACGCAGTATTTT. This translates into CASSLEVRTDTQYF. V and J are TRBV5-1 and TRBJ2-3; D ambiguous. Germline V lookup: CDR1 SGHRS, CDR2 YFSETQ. With 0 bases removed from V and 1 base from J, the gap between germline ends came to 6 bases. This CDR3 spans 14 amino acids.

The chain has TRBV7-9 and TRBJ2-7, with TRBD1 identical over 10 bases. CDR3 size: 15 residues. Trimming cost V 6 bases and J 5 bases; bases outside gene matches: 10. Germline-derived CDR1 and CDR2 are SEHNR and FQNEAQ (reference sequence). The CDR3 reads CASSSLRDRGDEQYF. The CDR3 nucleotides read TGTGCCAGCAGTTCACTCCGGGACAGGGGTGACGAGCAGTACTTC.

V usage is TRBV9 and J usage is TRBJ2-4; TRBD2 aligns across 8 bases. CDR3 length: 14 residues. The germline V gene encodes CDR1 SGDLS and CDR2 YYNGEE. V lost 3 bases and J lost 7; bases outside the gene matches: 6. CDR3 nucleotide sequence: TGTGCCAGCAGCGCTAGCGGGCCTAACAACATTCAGTACTTC. Protein sequence: CASSASGPNNIQYF.

This rearrangement joins TRBV28 to TRBJ2-1; D perhaps matches TRBD1 (5 bases). The CDR3 is 14 amino acids. Germline V gene sequence: CDR1 MDHEN, CDR2 SYDVKM. Between the trimmed V and J ends, which lost 6 bases and 4 bases, there was a span of 13 bases. The CDR3 protein is CASRGIDSYNEQFF. CDR3 nucleotide sequence: TGTGCCAGCAGGGGGATAGACAGTTACAATGAGCAGTTCTTC.

A few counts support this clonotype. The V call is TRBV6-6, the J call TRBJ1-1; 7 bases align to TRBD1. Looked up from germline, CDR1 is MNHNY and CDR2 is SVGAGI (reference sequence). The CDR3 sequence is 13 residues long. Trimming cost V 7 bases and J 4 bases; bases outside gene matches: 6. The CDR3 DNA reads as TGTGCCAGCATCCCTGCAGGGGGCACTGAAGCTTTCTTT. It specifies CASIPAGGTEAFF.